The subject of this entry is one T cell receptor (beta chain). Only Caucasian adults living in Nashville, Tennessee served as donors. This sample is part of a study of shared clonotypes between healthy human individuals. Background on the study: The study drew on a couple of women and a few men aged 18 to 49 as donors.

CDR3 length: 16 amino acids. V was trimmed by 2 bases and J by 3 bases, leaving 15 bases between them. Germline V gene sequence: CDR1 SGDLS, CDR2 YYNGEE. Produced via immunoSEQ multiplex PCR; TCRdb's table is partial and in-frame only. Among approximately 500,000 clones listed, approximately 85% were seen once. J is TRBJ2-1 and V is TRBV9; perhaps TRBD1 as D (6 bases). The receptor's source is a woman aged 40 to 50 in good health. Some clones in this sample may be carry-over from other donors' samples. The sequencing input was PBMCs. CDR3 in amino acids: CASSVRPGTHYNEQFF. In DNA, the CDR3 is TGTGCCAGCAGCGTTCGCCCCGGGACACACTACAATGAGCAGTTCTTC.